Listed below are T cell receptor beta chains from one sample, sequenced in a study of identical twins. TCRdb itself ran the 5' RACE reads through MiXCR, one entry per CDR3 protein. The table has 200,000 to 250,000 distinct CDR3 sequences, 6.5% to 8% seen once; the top ten hold roughly 15%. The same specimen was also included in a second study, on T cells expressing NK-cell markers.

Sample: CD8+ T cells sorted from blood. All receptors come from a woman aged 18-29 years in good health. The CDR3 runs from the conserved cysteine through the conserved F or W. The D gene is left open where the match is weak. Size values are once, few and many counts, or a class for expanded clones, and some rows have none.

NA	TRBV3-1	TRBJ1-2	many	TGTGCCAGCAGCCAATCTCTCGGGGGGGGCTTCTATGGCTACACCTTC	CASSQSLGGGFYGYTF
TRBD2	TRBV12-3/TRBV12-4	TRBJ2-1	NA	TGTGCCAGCAGCGGACTAGCGAAGGGTGAGAATGAGCAGTTCTTC	CASSGLAKGENEQFF
NA	TRBV3-1	TRBJ2-1	many	TGTGCCAGCAGCGCACATGGGGGGGCAAATGAGCAGTTCTTC	CASSAHGGANEQFF
TRBD1	TRBV12-3/TRBV12-4	TRBJ1-6	NA	TGTGCCAGCAGCCCGACAGGGGTTAACTCACCCCTCCACTTT	CASSPTGVNSPLHF
NA	TRBV20-1	TRBJ2-1	NA	TGCAGTGCCCTCTCGGGGTCGGTGAACAATGAGCAGTTCTTC	CSALSGSVNNEQFF
NA	TRBV9	TRBJ2-1	few	TGTGCCAGCAGCGTTCGTCTCGGGGCAGATGAGCAGTTCTTC	CASSVRLGADEQFF
NA	TRBV12-3/TRBV12-4	TRBJ2-5	many	TGTGCCAGCAGTTTCACGACGCCGCAAGAGACCCAGTACTTC	CASSFTTPQETQYF
NA	TRBV12-3/TRBV12-4	TRBJ1-3	many	TGTGCCAGCAGTGGGACGTCTATCAGCTCTGGAAACACCATATATTTT	CASSGTSISSGNTIYF
NA	TRBV4-1	TRBJ2-7	NA	TGCGCCAGCAGCCAAGAAACGGCCCTACAGGGAAGGTCCTACGAGCAGTACTTC	CASSQETALQGRSYEQYF
NA	TRBV6-1	TRBJ2-7	NA	TGTGCCAGCAACACCGGGCCCCAGGTCTACGAGCAGTACTTC	CASNTGPQVYEQYF
NA	TRBV2	TRBJ2-1	few	TGTGCCAGCAGCGATCCCCCAGGGGGGGTTAATGAGCAGTTCTTC	CASSDPPGGVNEQFF
TRBD2	TRBV7-2	TRBJ2-3	few	TGTGCCAGCAGCTTCGCCGGGACTAGCGGGGCGGTCCCCGCACGCGATACGCAGTATTTT	CASSFAGTSGAVPARDTQYF
NA	TRBV12-3/TRBV12-4	TRBJ2-1	many	TGTGCCAGCAGTTTAGCTGTGCAGGGAATTTACAATGAGCAGTTCTTC	CASSLAVQGIYNEQFF
NA	TRBV7-2	TRBJ2-1	few	TGTGCCAGCAGCTTAAGAGGCCCAAGCAGATCCAATGAGCAGTTCTTC	CASSLRGPSRSNEQFF
TRBD2	TRBV7-6	TRBJ2-1	NA	TGTGCCAGCAGCTCCGCTAGCGGGGGCTACAATGAGCAGTTCTTC	CASSSASGGYNEQFF
NA	TRBV2	TRBJ2-1	NA	TGTGCCAGCAGTCCCAGGGGAGGGGGGTACTACAATGAGCAGTTCTTC	CASSPRGGGYYNEQFF
NA	TRBV12-3/TRBV12-4	TRBJ2-1	many	TGTGCCAGCAGTTTAGAGCAGGATGAGCAGTTCTTC	CASSLEQDEQFF
NA	TRBV23-1	TRBJ1-1	NA	TGCGCCAGCAGTCAATTGGCTAGAGGGAACCGTCCGGAAAACACTGAAGCTTTCTTT	CASSQLARGNRPENTEAFF
NA	TRBV3-1	TRBJ2-1	NA	TGTGCCAGCTGCCCAGCTAGCCTCTCCCACAATGAGCAGTTCTTC	CASCPASLSHNEQFF
NA	TRBV29-1	TRBJ2-3	few	TGCAGCGTTAGTATGGATAGCGGAGGCACAGATACGCAGTATTTT	CSVSMDSGGTDTQYF
NA	TRBV27	TRBJ1-1	many	TGTGCCAGCAGTTTAATCGGTAGTACTGAAGCTTTCTTT	CASSLIGSTEAFF
NA	TRBV5-1	TRBJ2-5	NA	TGCGCCAGCAGCTTGAGGGGGACCATCCAAGAGACCCAGTACTTC	CASSLRGTIQETQYF
NA	TRBV3-1	TRBJ2-5	NA	TGTGCCAGCAGCCCCAAGGGGGGGGTTACCCAAGAGACCCAGTACTTC	CASSPKGGVTQETQYF
TRBD2	TRBV4-3	TRBJ2-1	once	TGCGCCAGCAGCCAAGATCTTTATAGCGGGAGGGCACTGGGCGGTGAGCAGTTCTTC	CASSQDLYSGRALGGEQFF
NA	TRBV20-1	TRBJ2-1	many	TGCAGTGTGAATGGCAGGTTGGAATACAATGAGCAGTTCTTC	CSVNGRLEYNEQFF
NA	TRBV7-2	TRBJ1-1	NA	TGTGCCAGCAGCCCAAGCGGGGGTTCCAGAGCTTTCTTT	CASSPSGGSRAFF
NA	TRBV20-1	TRBJ2-3	NA	TGCAGTGCTAGTCCAGAGCGGGGCACAGATACGCAGTATTTT	CSASPERGTDTQYF
NA	TRBV7-9	TRBJ1-4	NA	TGTGCCAGCAGCTTAGGGACAGAACCGTTTTTT	CASSLGTEPFF
TRBD1	TRBV7-8	TRBJ2-7	many	TGTGCCAGCAGCCCTAAAGGAAAGGTGACAGGGTCCTTTCCCTACGAGCAGTACTTC	CASSPKGKVTGSFPYEQYF
NA	TRBV29-1	TRBJ1-2	NA	TGCAGCGTTGAAGATGACAGCTTCGGAGCCTACACCTTC	CSVEDDSFGAYTF
NA	TRBV24-1	TRBJ2-7	NA	TGTGCCACCAGTGGCGGGGCCGAGCAGTACTTC	CATSGGAEQYF
TRBD2	TRBV10-2	TRBJ2-3	many	TGCGCCATCGCGGGGGGGGCTCGAGATACGCAGTATTTT	CAIAGGARDTQYF
NA	TRBV7-2	TRBJ1-1	many	TGTGCCAGTCGACCGGTGAACACTGAAGCTTTCTTT	CASRPVNTEAFF
NA	TRBV10-2	TRBJ2-7	few	TGCGCCAGCCGCGCCGGACAGACCTACGAGCAGTACTTC	CASRAGQTYEQYF
NA	TRBV9	TRBJ2-3	few	TGTGCCAGCAACGAGATAACAGATACGCAGTATTTT	CASNEITDTQYF
TRBD1	TRBV6-5	TRBJ2-7	NA	TGTGCCAGCAGTCACACGCAGGGGGCTTACGAGCAGTACTTC	CASSHTQGAYEQYF
NA	TRBV29-1	TRBJ1-5	many	TGCAGCGTTGAAGATCTGGGCGGGCCCCAGCATTTT	CSVEDLGGPQHF
NA	TRBV27	TRBJ2-7	NA	TGTGCCACCCTGAAGTATGAGCGATCACAGGAGCAGTACTTC	CATLKYERSQEQYF
NA	TRBV7-8	TRBJ2-1	many	TGTGCCAGCAGCCAAACCCCCATTTACGATGAGCAGTTCTTC	CASSQTPIYDEQFF
NA	TRBV27	TRBJ1-1	many	TGTGCCAGCAGTCCCGCCGGACCCTCTACTGAAGCTTTCTTT	CASSPAGPSTEAFF
TRBD2	TRBV27	TRBJ2-1	many	TGTGCCAGCAGCTTAGCGGGACCCTCCTACAATGAGCAGTTCTTC	CASSLAGPSYNEQFF
NA	TRBV4-1	TRBJ2-3	NA	TGCGCCAGCAGCCAAGATATTCCCCCTAGCACAGATACGCAGTATTTT	CASSQDIPPSTDTQYF